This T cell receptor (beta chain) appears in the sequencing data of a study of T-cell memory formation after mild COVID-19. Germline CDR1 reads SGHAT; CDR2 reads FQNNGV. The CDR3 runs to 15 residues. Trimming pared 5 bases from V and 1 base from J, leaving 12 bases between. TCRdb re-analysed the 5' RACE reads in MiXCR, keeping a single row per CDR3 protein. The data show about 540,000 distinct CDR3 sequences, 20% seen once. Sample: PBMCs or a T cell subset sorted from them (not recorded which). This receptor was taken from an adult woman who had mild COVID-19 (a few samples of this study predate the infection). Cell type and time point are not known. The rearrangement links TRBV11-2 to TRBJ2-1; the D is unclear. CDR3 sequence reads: CASSPFDRSYNEQFF. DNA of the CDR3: TGTGCCAGCAGCCCCTTTGACCGGTCCTACAATGAGCAGTTCTTC.